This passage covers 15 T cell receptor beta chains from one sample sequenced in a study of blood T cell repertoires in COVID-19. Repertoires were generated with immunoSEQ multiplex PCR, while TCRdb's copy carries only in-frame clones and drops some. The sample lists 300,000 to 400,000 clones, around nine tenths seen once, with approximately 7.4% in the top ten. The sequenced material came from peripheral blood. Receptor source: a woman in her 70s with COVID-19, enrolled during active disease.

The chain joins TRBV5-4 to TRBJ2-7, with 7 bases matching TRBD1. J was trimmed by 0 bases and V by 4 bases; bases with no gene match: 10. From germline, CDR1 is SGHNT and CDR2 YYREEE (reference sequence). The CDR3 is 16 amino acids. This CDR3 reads CASSPRTGEHSYEQYF. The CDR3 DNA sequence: TGTGCCAGCAGCCCACGGACAGGCGAACACTCCTACGAGCAGTACTTC. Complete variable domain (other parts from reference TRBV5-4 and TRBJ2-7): ETGVTQSPTHLIKTRGQQVTLRCSSQSGHNTVSWYQQALGQGPQFIFQYYREEENGRGNFPPRFSGLQFPNYSSELNVNALELDDSALYLCASSPRTGEHSYEQYFGPGTRLTVT.

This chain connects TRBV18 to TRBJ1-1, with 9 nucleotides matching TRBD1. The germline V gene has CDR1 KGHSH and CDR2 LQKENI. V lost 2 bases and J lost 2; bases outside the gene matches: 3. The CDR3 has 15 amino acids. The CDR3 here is CASSPSDRGNTEAFF. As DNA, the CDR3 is TGTGCCAGCTCACCATCGGACAGGGGCAACACTGAAGCTTTCTTT.

The DNA of the CDR3 is TGTGCCAGCAGGGCCGCGGGGCCCAATCAGCCCCAGCATTTT. It yields the protein CASRAAGPNQPQHF. The V gene is TRBV6-5, the J gene TRBJ1-5; D may be TRBD1 (5 bases). CDR3 size: 14 residues. Germline assignment: CDR1 MNHEY and CDR2 SVGAGI. Deletions cut 6 bases from V and 3 bases from J, with 12 bases between.

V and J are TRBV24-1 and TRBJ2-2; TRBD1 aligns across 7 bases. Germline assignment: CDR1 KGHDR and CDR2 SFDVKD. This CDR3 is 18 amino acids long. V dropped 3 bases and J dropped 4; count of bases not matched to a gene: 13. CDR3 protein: CATSDHITGDAGTGELFF. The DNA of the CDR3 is TGTGCCACCAGTGATCATATCACAGGGGATGCGGGCACCGGGGAGCTGTTTTTT.

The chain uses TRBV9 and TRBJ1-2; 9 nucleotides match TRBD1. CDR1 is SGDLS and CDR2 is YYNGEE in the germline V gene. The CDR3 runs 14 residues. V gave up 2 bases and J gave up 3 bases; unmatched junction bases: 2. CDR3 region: CASSVTGGDYGYTF. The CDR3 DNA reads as TGTGCCAGCAGCGTGACAGGGGGGGACTATGGCTACACCTTC.

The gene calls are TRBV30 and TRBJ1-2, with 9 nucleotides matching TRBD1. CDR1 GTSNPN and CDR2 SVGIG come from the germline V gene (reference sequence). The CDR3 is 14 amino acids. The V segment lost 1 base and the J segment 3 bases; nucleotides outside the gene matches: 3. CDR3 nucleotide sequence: TGTGCCTGGAGTGGGGACAGGGAGTACTATGGCTACACCTTC. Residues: CAWSGDREYYGYTF.

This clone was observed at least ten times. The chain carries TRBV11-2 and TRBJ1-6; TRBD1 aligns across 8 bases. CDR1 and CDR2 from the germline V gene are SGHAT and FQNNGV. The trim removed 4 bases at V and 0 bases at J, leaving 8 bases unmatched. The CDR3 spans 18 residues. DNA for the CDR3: TGTGCCAGCAGCTCTCTCCGGACAGGGAGCTCCTATAATTCACCCCTCCACTTT. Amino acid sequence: CASSSLRTGSSYNSPLHF.

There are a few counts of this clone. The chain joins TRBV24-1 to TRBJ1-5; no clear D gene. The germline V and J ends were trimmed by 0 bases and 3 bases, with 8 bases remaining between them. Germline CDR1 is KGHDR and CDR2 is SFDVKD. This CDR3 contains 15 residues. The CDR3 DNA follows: TGTGCCACCAGTGATTTGACGACTGACAATCAGCCCCAGCATTTT. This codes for CATSDLTTDNQPQHF.

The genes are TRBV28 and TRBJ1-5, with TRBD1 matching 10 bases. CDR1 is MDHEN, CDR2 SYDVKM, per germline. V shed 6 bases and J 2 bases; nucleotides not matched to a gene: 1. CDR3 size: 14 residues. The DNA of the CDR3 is TGTGCCAGCAGGACAGGGGGCGGCAATCAGCCCCAGCATTTT. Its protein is CASRTGGGNQPQHF.

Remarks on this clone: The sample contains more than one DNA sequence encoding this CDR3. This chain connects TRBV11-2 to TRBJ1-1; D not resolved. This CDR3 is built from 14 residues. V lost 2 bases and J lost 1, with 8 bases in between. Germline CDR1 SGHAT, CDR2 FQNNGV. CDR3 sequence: CASSLSGGNTEAFF. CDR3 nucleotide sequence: TGTGCCAGCAGCTTATCTGGAGGGAACACTGAAGCTTTCTTT.

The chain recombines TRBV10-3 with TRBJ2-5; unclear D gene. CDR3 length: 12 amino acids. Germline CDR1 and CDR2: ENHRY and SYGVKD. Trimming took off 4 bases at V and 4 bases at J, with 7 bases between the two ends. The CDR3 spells CAISAPGETQYF. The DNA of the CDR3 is TGTGCCATCAGTGCCCCAGGAGAGACCCAGTACTTC.

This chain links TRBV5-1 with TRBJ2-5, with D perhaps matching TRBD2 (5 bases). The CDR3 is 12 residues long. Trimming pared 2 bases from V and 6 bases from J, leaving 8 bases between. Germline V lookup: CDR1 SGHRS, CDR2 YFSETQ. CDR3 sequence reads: CASSLMTKTQYF. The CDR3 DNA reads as TGCGCCAGCAGCTTAATGACTAAGACCCAGTACTTC.

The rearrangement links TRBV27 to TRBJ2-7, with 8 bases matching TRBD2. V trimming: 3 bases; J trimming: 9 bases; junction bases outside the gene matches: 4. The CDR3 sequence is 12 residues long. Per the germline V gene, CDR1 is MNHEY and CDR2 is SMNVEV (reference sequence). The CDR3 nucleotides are TGTGCCAGCAGTTTCCCTAGCGGGCCGCAGTACTTC. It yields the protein CASSFPSGPQYF.

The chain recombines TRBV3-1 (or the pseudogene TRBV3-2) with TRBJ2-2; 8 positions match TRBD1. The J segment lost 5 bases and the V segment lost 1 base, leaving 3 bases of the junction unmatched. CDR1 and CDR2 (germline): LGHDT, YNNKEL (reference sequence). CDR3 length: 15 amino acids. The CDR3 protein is CASSQGQGWTGELFF. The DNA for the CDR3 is TGTGCCAGCAGCCAAGGACAGGGGTGGACCGGGGAGCTGTTTTTT.

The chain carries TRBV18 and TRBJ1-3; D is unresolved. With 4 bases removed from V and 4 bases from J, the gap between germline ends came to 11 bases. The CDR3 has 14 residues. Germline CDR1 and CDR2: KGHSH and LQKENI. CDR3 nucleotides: TGTGCCAGCTCACTCCCCTCCTTGGGAAACACCATATATTTT. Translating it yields CASSLPSLGNTIYF.